Listed below are T cell receptor beta chains from one sample, sequenced in a study of blood T cell repertoires in COVID-19. Assay used: immunoSEQ multiplex PCR; TCRdb lists only in-frame clones, some missing. The table includes nearly 300,000 clones, 70% to 90% detected once. Input material: peripheral blood. These receptors were obtained from a woman aged 25 to 39 who had recovered from COVID-19. Each CDR3 is given with its conserved first and last residue. D genes are given only for firm matches. Clone size, where shown, is once, few, many, or a class for clones that have expanded.

DNA: TGCGCCAGCAGCTCCGGGACAGGGGACGAGCAGTACTTC; CDR3: CASSSGTGDEQYF; D: TRBD1; length: 13; V: TRBV5-1; size: -; J: TRBJ2-7
DNA: TGTGCCAGCAGCCTCGGGACAGGGTCCGACTATGGCTACACCTTC; CDR3: CASSLGTGSDYGYTF; D: TRBD1; length: 15; V: TRBV5-4; size: -; J: TRBJ1-2
DNA: TGCGCCAGCAGCCTATCCACAGGGGAAAGCGTGAACACTGAAGCTTTCTTT; CDR3: CASSLSTGESVNTEAFF; D: TRBD1; length: 17; V: TRBV5-1; size: -; J: TRBJ1-1
DNA: TGTGCCAGCAGCTTACAGGGGGCGGCTGGAAACACCATATATTTT; CDR3: CASSLQGAAGNTIYF; D: TRBD1; length: 15; V: TRBV14; size: -; J: TRBJ1-3
DNA: TGTGCCATCAGTTCCGGGACAGGGCCCTACGAGCAGTACTTC; CDR3: CAISSGTGPYEQYF; D: TRBD1; length: 14; V: TRBV10-3; size: -; J: TRBJ2-7
DNA: TGTGCCAGCAGTTCGACTTTGGGCTACACCTTC; CDR3: CASSSTLGYTF; D: -; length: 11; V: TRBV6-5; size: -; J: TRBJ1-2
DNA: TGTGCCAGCAGCCCGGACAGGGGGGTCAATCAGCCCCAGCATTTT; CDR3: CASSPDRGVNQPQHF; D: TRBD1; length: 15; V: TRBV5-6; size: -; J: TRBJ1-5
DNA: TGTGCCAGCAGTTACTCGGCTAGCGGGGGTTACGAGCAGTACTTC; CDR3: CASSYSASGGYEQYF; D: TRBD2; length: 15; V: TRBV6-2/TRBV6-3; size: many; J: TRBJ2-7
DNA: TGTGCCAGCGCCCCAACAGGCCATACTTATGGCTACACCTTC; CDR3: CASAPTGHTYGYTF; D: -; length: 14; V: TRBV6-6; size: -; J: TRBJ1-2
DNA: TGTGCCAGCCATCCCGGGACAGCCTACGAGCAGTACTTC; CDR3: CASHPGTAYEQYF; D: TRBD1; length: 13; V: TRBV12-3/TRBV12-4; size: -; J: TRBJ2-7
DNA: TGTGCCAGCTGGGGGCAGTCAGGTCTAGCCAAAAACATTCAGTACTTC; CDR3: CASWGQSGLAKNIQYF; D: -; length: 16; V: TRBV6-6; size: -; J: TRBJ2-4
DNA: TGTGCCAGCAGCTTATACCAGGGGGCGCCCGGTGGCTACACCTTC; CDR3: CASSLYQGAPGGYTF; D: TRBD1; length: 15; V: TRBV11-2; size: -; J: TRBJ1-2
DNA: TGCAGCGTGAGACACACTCAAGGCTATGGCTACACCTTC; CDR3: CSVRHTQGYGYTF; D: -; length: 13; V: TRBV29-1; size: -; J: TRBJ1-2
DNA: TGTGCCAGCAGTGGATTTAACTACGGATATGGCTACACCTTC; CDR3: CASSGFNYGYGYTF; D: -; length: 14; V: TRBV2; size: -; J: TRBJ1-2
DNA: TGTGCCATCCGTCTCAGGGGCGCAGGGGAAAAACTGTTTTTT; CDR3: CAIRLRGAGEKLFF; D: -; length: 14; V: TRBV28; size: -; J: TRBJ1-4
DNA: TGTGCCAGTAGTCCCAGGGCTAGCGCAACCTACGAGCAGTACTTC; CDR3: CASSPRASATYEQYF; D: -; length: 15; V: TRBV19; size: -; J: TRBJ2-7
DNA: TGTGCCAGCAGTTTACACGGTGAAAAACTGTTTTTT; CDR3: CASSLHGEKLFF; D: -; length: 12; V: TRBV28; size: -; J: TRBJ1-4
DNA: TGTGCCAGCAGCCCCCGGGGGGGCCGTGGCACAGATACGCAGTATTTT; CDR3: CASSPRGGRGTDTQYF; D: TRBD2; length: 16; V: TRBV3-1/TRBV3-2; size: -; J: TRBJ2-3
DNA: TGCGCCAGCAGCAAACTAGCGGGGGCTTTCTACGAGCAGTACTTC; CDR3: CASSKLAGAFYEQYF; D: TRBD2; length: 15; V: TRBV4-1; size: -; J: TRBJ2-7
DNA: TGTGCCAGCAGCTCAACGACGGGAGATACGCAGTATTTT; CDR3: CASSSTTGDTQYF; D: -; length: 13; V: TRBV11-3; size: -; J: TRBJ2-3
DNA: TGTGCCAGCAAGGGGGGGTACACTGAAGCTTTCTTT; CDR3: CASKGGYTEAFF; D: -; length: 12; V: TRBV27; size: -; J: TRBJ1-1
DNA: TGTGCCAGCAGTTTGGGACAGGGCGGCGAGCAGTACTTC; CDR3: CASSLGQGGEQYF; D: TRBD1; length: 13; V: TRBV28; size: -; J: TRBJ2-7
DNA: TGTGCCAGCAGTGGGACCGCGGGACAGAGATCTCATTATAGCAATCAGCCCCAGCATTTT; CDR3: CASSGTAGQRSHYSNQPQHF; D: TRBD1; length: 20; V: TRBV2; size: once; J: TRBJ1-5
DNA: TGCGCCAGCAGCCAAGACGGACAGGGAGCCTACAATGAGCAGTTCTTC; CDR3: CASSQDGQGAYNEQFF; D: TRBD1; length: 16; V: TRBV4-1; size: -; J: TRBJ2-1
DNA: TGCGCCAGCAGCCAAGATAGGGCGGACATGAACACTGAAGCTTTCTTT; CDR3: CASSQDRADMNTEAFF; D: -; length: 16; V: TRBV4-1; size: -; J: TRBJ1-1
DNA: TGTGCCTGGAGTGTTTATCTGACACCAACGACGGCAGATACGCAGTATTTT; CDR3: CAWSVYLTPTTADTQYF; D: -; length: 17; V: TRBV30; size: -; J: TRBJ2-3
DNA: TGTGCCAGCAGTCCCGGGAATGGCTACACCTTC; CDR3: CASSPGNGYTF; D: -; length: 11; V: TRBV7-9; size: -; J: TRBJ1-2
DNA: TGTGCCAGCAGCACCGGGACAGGGGTCGAGCAGTACTTC; CDR3: CASSTGTGVEQYF; D: TRBD1; length: 13; V: TRBV13; size: -; J: TRBJ2-7
DNA: TGTGCCAGCAGCTTAGAGCAGGGAGGTAATTCACCCCTCCACTTT; CDR3: CASSLEQGGNSPLHF; D: -; length: 15; V: TRBV11-2; size: -; J: TRBJ1-6
DNA: TGTGCCAGCAGCTCACCACGACAGGGACCGAACACTGAAGCTTTCTTT; CDR3: CASSSPRQGPNTEAFF; D: TRBD1; length: 16; V: TRBV7-9; size: -; J: TRBJ1-1
DNA: TGTGCCTGGAGGGGACAGGGGAGGGGCACTGAAGCTTTCTTT; CDR3: CAWRGQGRGTEAFF; D: TRBD1; length: 14; V: TRBV30; size: -; J: TRBJ1-1